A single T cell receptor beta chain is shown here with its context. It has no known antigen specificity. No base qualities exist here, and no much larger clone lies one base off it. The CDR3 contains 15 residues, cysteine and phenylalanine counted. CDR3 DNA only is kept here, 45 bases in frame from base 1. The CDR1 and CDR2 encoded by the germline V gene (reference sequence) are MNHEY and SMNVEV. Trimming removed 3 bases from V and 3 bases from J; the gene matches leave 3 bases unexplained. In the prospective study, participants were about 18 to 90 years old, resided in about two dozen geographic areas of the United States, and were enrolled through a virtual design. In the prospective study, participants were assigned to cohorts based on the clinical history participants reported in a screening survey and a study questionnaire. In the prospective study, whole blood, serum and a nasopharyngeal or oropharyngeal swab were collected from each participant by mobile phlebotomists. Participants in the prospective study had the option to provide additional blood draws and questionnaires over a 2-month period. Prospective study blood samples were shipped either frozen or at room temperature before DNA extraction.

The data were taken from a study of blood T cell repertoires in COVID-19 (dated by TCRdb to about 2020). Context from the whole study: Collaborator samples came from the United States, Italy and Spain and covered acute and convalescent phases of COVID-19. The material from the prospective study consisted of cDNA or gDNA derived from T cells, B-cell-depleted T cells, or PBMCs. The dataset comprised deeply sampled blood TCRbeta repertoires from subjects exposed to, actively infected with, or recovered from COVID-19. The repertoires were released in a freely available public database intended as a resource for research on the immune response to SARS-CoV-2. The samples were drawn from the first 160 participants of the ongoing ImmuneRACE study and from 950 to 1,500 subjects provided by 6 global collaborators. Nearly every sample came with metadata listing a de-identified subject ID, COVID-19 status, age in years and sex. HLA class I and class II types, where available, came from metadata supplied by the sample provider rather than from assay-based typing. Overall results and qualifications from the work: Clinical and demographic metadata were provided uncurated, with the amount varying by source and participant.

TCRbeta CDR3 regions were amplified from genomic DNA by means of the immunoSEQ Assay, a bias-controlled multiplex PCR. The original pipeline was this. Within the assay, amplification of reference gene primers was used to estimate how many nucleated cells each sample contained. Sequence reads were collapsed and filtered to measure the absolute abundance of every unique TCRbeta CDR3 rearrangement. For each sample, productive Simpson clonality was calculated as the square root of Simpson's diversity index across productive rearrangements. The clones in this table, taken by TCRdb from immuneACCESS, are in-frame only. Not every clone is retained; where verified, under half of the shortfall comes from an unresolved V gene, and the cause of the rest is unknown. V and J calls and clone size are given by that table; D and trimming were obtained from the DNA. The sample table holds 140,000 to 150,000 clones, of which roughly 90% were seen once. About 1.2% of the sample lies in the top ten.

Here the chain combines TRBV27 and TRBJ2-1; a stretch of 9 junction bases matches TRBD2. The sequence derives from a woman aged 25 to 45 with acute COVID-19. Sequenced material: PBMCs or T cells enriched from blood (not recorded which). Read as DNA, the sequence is TGTGCCAGCAGTTTCAAAGCGGGAGGCTACAATGAGCAGTTCTTC. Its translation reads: CASSFKAGGYNEQFF.